Shown below are 5 T cell receptor beta chains from a single sample sequenced in a study of cytomegalovirus exposure and HLA in healthy donors. The study ran its PCR with 60 Vbeta and 13 Jbeta primers. This table comes from immunoSEQ multiplex PCR, and its TCRdb copy is limited to in-frame clones, with some not included. The sample lists under 250,000 clones, 65% to 85% occurring once. Sequenced sample: PBMCs. These receptors all come from a man between 50 and 59 years old in good health and CMV-seronegative.

The gene calls are TRBV4-1 and TRBJ1-4; weak D call: TRBD1 (6 bases). The CDR3 is 17 residues long. CDR1 is MGHRA and CDR2 is YSYEKL in the germline V gene. Trimming left V 6 bases short and J 0 bases short, with 17 bases between. The CDR3 reads CASRHRQDSATNEKLFF. The CDR3 DNA reads TGCGCCAGCAGGCACCGTCAGGACAGTGCAACTAATGAAAAACTGTTTTTT.

Only one count was recorded for this clone. CDR3 in DNA: TGTGCCTGGACAGGGGCGAACACCGGGGAGCTGTTTTTT. Translated: CAWTGANTGELFF. The rearrangement uses TRBV30 and TRBJ2-2; D perhaps matches TRBD1 (6 bases). V lost 4 bases and J 0 bases, leaving 6 bases between the germline ends. Per the germline V gene, CDR1 is GTSNPN and CDR2 is SVGIG (reference sequence). The CDR3 is 13 amino acids.

The V gene is TRBV9, the J gene TRBJ1-2, with 7 bases that match TRBD1. This CDR3 comprises 16 residues. Germline assignment: CDR1 SGDLS and CDR2 YYNGEE. J was trimmed by 4 bases and V by 4 bases; bases with no gene match: 13. Here the CDR3 DNA reads TGTGCCAGCAGCCTAGGGACAGTTTTTGAGACCTATGGCTACACCTTC. Translating gives CASSLGTVFETYGYTF.

The chain couples TRBV5-5 to TRBJ1-2; 7 bases are a match to TRBD1. The V and J ends lost 4 bases and 5 bases, in that order; junction bases with no gene match: 11. Germline CDR1 reads SGHKS; CDR2 reads YYEKEE (reference sequence). This CDR3 is 15 amino acids long. CDR3 region: CASSPMGTDVYGYTF. CDR3 DNA: TGTGCCAGCAGCCCGATGGGGACAGATGTGTATGGCTACACCTTC.

DNA for the CDR3: TGTGCCAGCAGTCTAGGGACTAGCGGGATTAGCACAGATACGCAGTATTTT. Protein sequence: CASSLGTSGISTDTQYF. The rearrangement joins TRBV2 to TRBJ2-3; 13 bases line up with TRBD2. Germline V gene data show CDR1 as SNHLY and CDR2 as FYNNEI. V lost 5 bases and J lost 0; bases outside the gene matches: 5. CDR3 length: 17 residues.